The 29 T cell receptor beta chains below were found in one sample sequenced in a study of CD8 T cells in ankylosing spondylitis. One entry per CDR3 protein results from TCRdb running MiXCR on the 5' RACE reads. The sample records a few hundred thousand distinct CDR3 sequences, roughly 8% being singletons. These TCRs are of unknown antigen specificity. Study-wide points: Made up of fewer than 10 highly homologous variants, a TCR beta motif appeared characteristic of ankylosing spondylitis blood.

Sample: blood, either unsorted or a sorted T cell fraction (not recorded which). The receptors were gathered from a male donor with ankylosing spondylitis.

This clonotype came up a few times. The chain combines TRBV28 with TRBJ1-5; TRBD1 is a possible D gene (5 bases). Germline lookup yields CDR1 MDHEN and CDR2 SYDVKM. The CDR3 runs 15 residues. Trimming took off 6 bases at V and 2 bases at J, with 14 bases between the two ends. This CDR3 is CASREQELGNQPQHF. Here the CDR3 DNA reads TGTGCCAGCAGAGAACAGGAGTTGGGCAATCAGCCCCAGCATTTT.

Ten or more counts support this clonotype. The chain is built from TRBV6-1 and TRBJ2-2; D is possibly TRBD1 (5 bases). Germline CDR1 reads MNHNS; CDR2 reads SASEGT. The CDR3 runs 13 residues. Deletions cut 4 bases from V and 10 bases from J, with 13 bases between. The DNA of the CDR3 is TGTGCCAGCAGTGTGCCAGGGTTGGCGGAGCTGTTTTTT. Translated: CASSVPGLAELFF.

This chain uses TRBV5-1 with TRBJ2-3, with D perhaps TRBD1 (6 bases). Looked up from germline, CDR1 is SGHRS and CDR2 is YFSETQ. The CDR3 loop spans 15 amino acids. Trimming stripped 0 bases from V and 6 bases from J, with 14 bases between. DNA of the CDR3: TGCGCCAGCAGCTTGGTAGGCGGAAGGGGGGATACGCAGTATTTT. It is translated as CASSLVGGRGDTQYF.

This clonotype was seen more than once but under ten times. The chain couples TRBV7-8 to TRBJ1-3, with D maybe TRBD1 (6 bases). The CDR3 spans 15 residues. Trimming removed 7 bases at V and 0 bases at J, with 13 bases between. Germline CDR1 SGHVS, CDR2 FQNEAQ. This CDR3 reads CASKGGPYSGNTIYF. In DNA form, the CDR3 reads TGTGCCAGCAAGGGGGGACCCTACTCTGGAAACACCATATATTTT.

This clonotype was seen at least ten times. This chain links TRBV29-1 with TRBJ2-2, with D possibly matching TRBD1 (6 bases). This CDR3 comprises 14 residues. Germline V CDR1 and CDR2: SQVTM, ANQGSEA. Between the trimmed V and J ends, which lost 6 bases and 0 bases, there was a span of 11 bases. CDR3 coding DNA: TGCAGCGTGTCCGGGACAACGAACACCGGGGAGCTGTTTTTT. This sequence encodes CSVSGTTNTGELFF.

This sequence joins TRBV12-3 or TRBV12-4 and TRBJ2-3, with 10 bases aligning to TRBD1. V gave up 8 bases and J gave up 4 bases; unmatched junction bases: 9. The CDR3 is made up of 15 amino acids. The CDR3 region is CASARGQGSADTQYF. In nucleotides, the CDR3 is TGTGCCAGCGCTCGGGGACAGGGGTCGGCAGATACGCAGTATTTT.

The CDR3 sequence is CASGPQPGTGGVDTQYF. The DNA for the CDR3 is TGTGCCAGCGGCCCCCAACCCGGGACAGGAGGGGTTGATACGCAGTATTTT. V and J are TRBV5-8 and TRBJ2-3, with TRBD1 identical over 8 bases. The CDR3 covers 17 residues. Germline CDR1 reads SGHTS; CDR2 reads YDEGEE. The junction had 19 bases not matched to a gene; V was cut back by 7 bases and J by 6 bases.

At least ten counts were recorded for this clonotype. V and J are TRBV19 and TRBJ1-1; the D is unclear. Trimming removed 9 bases at V and 0 bases at J, with 11 bases between. The CDR3 has 13 residues. Germline V lookup: CDR1 LNHDA, CDR2 SQIVND (reference sequence). CDR3 amino acids: CASGGSMNTEAFF. Written as DNA, the CDR3 is TGTGCCAGCGGAGGCAGTATGAACACTGAAGCTTTCTTT.

The chain combines TRBV7-2 with TRBJ1-4; the D is unclear. The CDR3 extends over 16 amino acids. The V gene's germline CDR1 is SGHTA and CDR2 FQGNSA. V dropped 5 bases and J dropped 0 bases, with 13 bases sitting between them. The CDR3: CASSLYQPATNEKLFF. The CDR3 DNA sequence: TGTGCCAGCAGCCTCTATCAGCCTGCAACTAATGAAAAACTGTTTTTT.

This clonotype was observed many times. The chain links TRBV7-2 to TRBJ2-1, with D unresolved. CDR1 is SGHTA, CDR2 FQGNSA, per germline. CDR3 length equals 15 residues. The V gene lost 2 bases and the J gene lost 0 bases, with 8 bases spanning the gap. The CDR3: CASSLSGRSYNEQFF. Written as DNA, the CDR3 is TGTGCCAGCAGCTTATCGGGTCGCTCCTACAATGAGCAGTTCTTC.

This clonotype has at least ten counts. The chain joins TRBV2 to TRBJ2-3, with unresolved D. Looked up from germline, CDR1 is SNHLY and CDR2 is FYNNEI. This CDR3 comprises 11 residues. V was clipped by 10 bases and J by 1 base, with 6 bases between them. The CDR3 protein is CATYGTDTQYF. In DNA form, the CDR3 reads TGTGCCACCTATGGCACAGATACGCAGTATTTT. Drawing the rest from reference TRBV2 and TRBJ2-3, the complete variable domain is EPEVTQTPSHQVTQMGQEVILRCVPISNHLYFYWYRQILGQKVEFLVSFYNNEISEKSEIFDDQFSVERPDGSNFTLKIRSTKLEDSAMYFCATYGTDTQYFGPGTRLTVL.

The chain links TRBV7-2 to TRBJ1-1, with 7 bases aligning to TRBD1. Germline loops: CDR1 SGHTA, CDR2 FQGNSA. Losses at the gene ends were 6 bases for V and 10 bases for J; bases not matched to a gene: 8. CDR3 length: 12 residues. The CDR3 coding sequence is TGTGCCAGCAGACAAAACAGGGGACCAGCTTTCTTT. This codes for CASRQNRGPAFF.

Only a few counts were recorded for this clonotype. The CDR3 is CASSSQHPEANVLTF. The DNA of the CDR3 is TGCGCCAGCAGCTCACAACACCCGGAGGCCAACGTCCTGACTTTC. This chain connects TRBV5-1 to TRBJ2-6, with unresolved D. Per germline, CDR1 SGHRS and CDR2 YFSETQ. This CDR3 has 15 amino acids. The V end lost 3 bases, the J end lost 6 bases, and 13 bases lay between the germline ends.

There are a few counts of this clonotype. CDR3 sequence reads: CASSPGPGSAEAFF. The CDR3 nucleotides read TGTGCCAGCAGCCCCGGTCCAGGGAGCGCTGAAGCTTTCTTT. The rearrangement links TRBV2 to TRBJ1-1; D is perhaps TRBD1 (5 bases). The germline gives CDR1 SNHLY, CDR2 FYNNEI. Trimming took off 6 bases at V and 6 bases at J, with 17 bases between the two ends. This CDR3 is 14 amino acids long. Looking up the rest from reference TRBV2 and TRBJ1-1 gives the full variable domain: EPEVTQTPSHQVTQMGQEVILRCVPISNHLYFYWYRQILGQKVEFLVSFYNNEISEKSEIFDDQFSVERPDGSNFTLKIRSTKLEDSAMYFCASSPGPGSAEAFFGQGTRLTVV.

The sample holds a few counts of this clonotype. The V call is TRBV10-3, the J call TRBJ2-1, with 8 bases that match TRBD2. V shed 0 bases and J 8 bases; nucleotides not matched to a gene: 9. Germline-derived CDR1 and CDR2 are ENHRY and SYGVKD. The CDR3 length is 16 residues. In nucleotides, the CDR3 is TGTGCCATCAGTGAGTCGGTTAGCGGGAACTCCTATGAGCAGTTCTTC. Encoded protein: CAISESVSGNSYEQFF.

The rearrangement joins TRBV5-1 to TRBJ1-2; D is unresolved. Germline values: CDR1 SGHRS, CDR2 YFSETQ. Trimming removed 0 bases from V and 9 bases from J, with 12 bases in between. This CDR3 comprises 13 residues. This chain's CDR3 is CASSLGGYSSYTF. Written as DNA, the CDR3 is TGCGCCAGCAGCTTGGGGGGTTATTCAAGCTACACCTTC.

This clonotype came up a few times. The chain uses TRBV7-9 and TRBJ2-1; 8 nucleotides line up with TRBD2. The CDR3 has 16 amino acids. Trimming at V came to 5 bases and at J to 7 bases, leaving 13 bases not matched to a gene. Germline-derived CDR1 and CDR2 are SEHNR and FQNEAQ (reference sequence). CDR3 protein: CASSQGNGRAWNEQFF. CDR3 nucleotide sequence: TGTGCCAGCAGCCAAGGGAACGGGAGGGCCTGGAATGAGCAGTTCTTC.

The chain joins TRBV7-3 to TRBJ1-2; TRBD1 matches at 8 bases. The CDR3 has 14 amino acids. In germline, CDR1 is SGHTA, CDR2 FQGTGA. V shed 6 bases, J shed 8 bases, and the junction held 11 bases outside the gene matches. For the CDR3, the DNA is TGTGCCAGCAGTCAGTTCGGGACAGGTGGCGGCTACACCTTC. Amino acids: CASSQFGTGGGYTF.

The chain couples TRBV7-2 to TRBJ2-7; 8 nucleotides match TRBD2. This CDR3 has 14 residues. Germline trimming cut 2 bases from V and 5 bases from J; bases unmatched to any gene: 5. CDR1 SGHTA and CDR2 FQGNSA come from the germline V gene. The CDR3 here is CASSLSSGINEQYF. The DNA for the CDR3 is TGTGCCAGCAGCTTAAGTAGCGGGATAAACGAGCAGTACTTC.

This clonotype turned up a few times. The rearrangement links TRBV14 to TRBJ2-7, with 12 bases identical to TRBD2. Germline trimming cut 4 bases from V and 5 bases from J; bases unmatched to any gene: 3. The CDR3 contains 14 residues. Per the germline V gene, CDR1 is SGHDN and CDR2 is FVKESK. The CDR3 loop is CASSPRLAGDEQYF. The CDR3 coding sequence is TGTGCCAGCAGCCCCCGACTAGCGGGAGACGAGCAGTACTTC.

The V call is TRBV27, the J call TRBJ2-6; no clear D. CDR1 is MNHEY and CDR2 is SMNVEV in the germline V gene (reference sequence). V was trimmed by 6 bases and J by 3 bases, leaving 9 bases between them. The CDR3 runs to 14 residues. CDR3 coding DNA: TGTGCCAGCAGACGAATGGTTGGGGCCAACGTCCTGACTTTC. Protein: CASRRMVGANVLTF.

The sample holds a few counts of this clonotype. This rearrangement joins TRBV5-1 to TRBJ2-1; TRBD2 aligns across 10 bases. The ends lost 3 bases at V and 3 bases at J; junction bases unmatched: 3. CDR1 and CDR2 from the germline V gene are SGHRS and YFSETQ. The CDR3 contains 15 residues. Here the CDR3 reads CASSYSSGSYNEQFF. CDR3 coding DNA: TGCGCCAGCAGCTACTCTAGCGGGAGCTACAATGAGCAGTTCTTC.

This clonotype was counted ten times or more. The V and J genes are TRBV10-3 and TRBJ2-7; TRBD2 agrees at 14 bases. V lost 8 bases and J lost 3; bases outside the gene matches: 0. The CDR3 is 13 amino acids. The germline V gene encodes CDR1 ENHRY and CDR2 SYGVKD. The CDR3 sequence is CAIGTSGSYEQYF. CDR3 in DNA: TGTGCCATCGGGACTAGCGGGAGCTACGAGCAGTACTTC.

This chain uses TRBV24-1 with TRBJ2-3; D unresolved. The CDR3 spans 15 residues. Germline loops: CDR1 KGHDR, CDR2 SFDVKD. Trimming left V 4 bases short and J 2 bases short, with 12 bases between. Here the CDR3 reads CATSETGFLTDTQYF. The CDR3 bases are TGTGCCACCAGTGAAACCGGGTTCCTCACAGATACGCAGTATTTT.

The chain carries TRBV18 and TRBJ2-2; D is unclear. Germline assignment: CDR1 KGHSH and CDR2 LQKENI. CDR3 length: 15 amino acids. Between the trimmed V and J ends, which lost 2 bases and 2 bases, there was a span of 9 bases. The chain's CDR3 is CASSPASGNTGELFF. CDR3 bases: TGTGCCAGCTCACCAGCATCGGGTAACACCGGGGAGCTGTTTTTT.

The V call is TRBV18, the J call TRBJ2-3; D remains unclear. Germline CDR1 KGHSH, CDR2 LQKENI. This CDR3 has 15 residues. With 0 bases removed from V and 2 bases from J, the gap between germline ends came to 9 bases. The DNA of the CDR3 is TGTGCCAGCTCACCACCCACTTCACCCACAGATACGCAGTATTTT. Protein sequence: CASSPPTSPTDTQYF.

V gene TRBV7-3 combines with J gene TRBJ2-1; no reliable D call. Germline loops: CDR1 SGHTA, CDR2 FQGTGA. Trimming took off 2 bases at V and 4 bases at J, with 15 bases between the two ends. The CDR3 runs to 16 residues. CDR3 protein: CASSLWVKAQYNEQFF. The CDR3 DNA reads TGTGCCAGCAGCTTATGGGTGAAAGCACAATACAATGAGCAGTTCTTC.

This clonotype was picked up a small number of times. The gene calls are TRBV4-1 and TRBJ1-1; TRBD1 matches 8 bases. Germline V CDR1 and CDR2: MGHRA, YSYEKL. CDR3 size: 18 residues. V was clipped by 3 bases and J by 0 bases; unmatched bases: 12. In DNA form, the CDR3 reads TGCGCCAGCAGCCATCCCAGGACAGGGTCCCAGATGAACACTGAAGCTTTCTTT. Translating gives CASSHPRTGSQMNTEAFF.

Within the sample, this clonotype is medium-sized (0.01 to 0.1%). The V call is TRBV9, the J call TRBJ1-5; D possibly corresponds to TRBD1 (5 bases). In germline, CDR1 is SGDLS, CDR2 YYNGEE. The V end lost 0 bases, the J end lost 4 bases, and 11 bases lay between the germline ends. The CDR3 has 15 residues. The CDR3 sequence is CASSVGAGRNQPQHF. The CDR3 DNA reads TGTGCCAGCAGCGTAGGGGCAGGGCGTAATCAGCCCCAGCATTTT.